One sample yielded the 8 T cell receptor beta chains listed below, sequenced in a study of T cells in tuberculosis. Sequencing was performed with immunoSEQ multiplex PCR; in TCRdb, only in-frame clones are kept and a portion is missing. The top ten hold 5% to 6.5% of the sample, which has some 30,000 clones, 87% seen once. Specified time point: new active TB diagnosis, blood taken before or within 7 days of starting treatment. The sample in question was PBMCs, obtained at tuberculosis diagnosis. Every receptor here comes from an adult with tuberculosis.

This chain joins TRBV5-6 and TRBJ2-4, with D possibly matching TRBD2 (5 bases). Germline CDR1 SGHDT, CDR2 YYEEEE. There are 14 residues in the CDR3. Trimming took off 2 bases at V and 2 bases at J, with 8 bases between the two ends. DNA of the CDR3: TGTGCCAGCAGCTTCTCGGGAACCAAAAACATTCAGTACTTC. It encodes CASSFSGTKNIQYF.

The rearrangement uses TRBV5-6 and TRBJ2-3, with D maybe TRBD2 (6 bases). Germline CDR1 is SGHDT and CDR2 is YYEEEE. V was clipped by 4 bases and J by 2 bases, with 17 bases between them. The CDR3 is made up of 16 amino acids. The CDR3 DNA is TGTGCCAGCAGCCCTAGGCTAGCGCTGATCACAGATACGCAGTATTTT. This gives the protein CASSPRLALITDTQYF. The variable domain in full, with the rest retrieved from reference TRBV5-6 and TRBJ2-3, is DAGVTQSPTHLIKTRGQQVTLRCSPKSGHDTVSWYQQALGQGPQFIFQYYEEEERQRGNFPDRFSGHQFPNYSSELNVNALLLGDSALYLCASSPRLALITDTQYFGPGTRLTVL.

The rearrangement links TRBV6-1 to TRBJ1-1; D is unresolved. CDR1 is MNHNS and CDR2 is SASEGT in the germline V gene. There are 14 residues in the CDR3. Trimming took 7 bases from V and 0 from J, leaving 12 bases between them. The CDR3 DNA follows: TGTGCCAGCATCTGGGGAGGCATGAACACTGAAGCTTTCTTT. It encodes CASIWGGMNTEAFF.

The V gene is TRBV25-1, the J gene TRBJ2-7; 8 nucleotides align to TRBD1. The V segment lost 1 base and the J segment 4 bases; nucleotides outside the gene matches: 3. Looked up from germline, CDR1 is MGHDK and CDR2 is SYGVNS. CDR3 size: 14 residues. The CDR3: CASSELGTGYEQYF. The DNA of the CDR3 is TGTGCCAGCAGTGAATTGGGGACAGGTTACGAGCAGTACTTC.

The chain is built from TRBV7-6 and TRBJ2-3; a weak D match, TRBD2 (5 bases). CDR1 and CDR2 (germline): SGHVS, FNYEAQ. This CDR3 spans 16 amino acids. Trimming removed 2 bases from V and 4 bases from J, with 16 bases in between. The CDR3 DNA reads TGTGCCAGCAGCTTAATGACCAACCTGGGAGCAGATACGCAGTATTTT. It translates to CASSLMTNLGADTQYF.

The V gene is TRBV5-6, the J gene TRBJ2-2; weak D call: TRBD2 (5 bases). This CDR3 has 15 residues. The V and J ends lost 5 bases and 4 bases respectively, with 15 bases between them. The germline V gene encodes CDR1 SGHDT and CDR2 YYEEEE. Here the CDR3 DNA reads TGTGCCAGCAGTTATACTAGAGGTGCCACCGGGGAGCTGTTTTTT. Amino acid sequence: CASSYTRGATGELFF.

This chain joins TRBV7-2 and TRBJ2-7; no firm D call. The CDR3 spans 14 residues. The V and J ends lost 1 base and 0 bases respectively, with 7 bases between them. Germline V lookup: CDR1 SGHTA, CDR2 FQGNSA. CDR3 DNA sequence: TGTGCCAGCAGCTTAGGGCGGATCTCCTACGAGCAGTACTTC. This gives the protein CASSLGRISYEQYF.

CDR3 protein: CASSELSGREDTIYF. The CDR3 DNA follows: TGTGCCAGCAGTGAACTTTCCGGGAGAGAGGACACCATATATTTT. V usage is TRBV25-1 and J usage is TRBJ1-3, with D unclear. Looked up from germline, CDR1 is MGHDK and CDR2 is SYGVNS. V shed 2 bases and J shed 8 bases, with 16 bases lying between them. This CDR3 region has 15 residues.